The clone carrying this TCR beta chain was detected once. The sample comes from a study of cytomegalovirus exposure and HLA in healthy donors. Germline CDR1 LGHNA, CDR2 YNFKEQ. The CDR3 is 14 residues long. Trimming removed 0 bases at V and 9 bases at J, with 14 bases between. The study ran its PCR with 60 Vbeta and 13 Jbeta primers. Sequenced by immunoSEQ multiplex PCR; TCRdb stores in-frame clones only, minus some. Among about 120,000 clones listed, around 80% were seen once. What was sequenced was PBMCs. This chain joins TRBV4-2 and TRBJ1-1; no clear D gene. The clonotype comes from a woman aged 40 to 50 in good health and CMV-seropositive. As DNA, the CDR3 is TGTGCCAGCAGCCAAGAAACACACACTAAACAAGCTTTCTTT. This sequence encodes CASSQETHTKQAFF.